Below, one T cell receptor (beta chain) is given with its context. Its antigen is undetermined. Donation came from healthy Caucasian individuals in Russia who were aged 6 to 90. Trimming removed 4 bases from V and 10 bases from J, with 14 bases in between. The CDR3 is 13 residues long. Per the germline V gene, CDR1 is SGHVS and CDR2 is FQNEAQ. The data are from a study of blood T cells in healthy people across ages. General study findings and limits: Both naive CD4+ cell counts and diversity were greater in long-lived donors than in aged donors.

With a J-beta primer mix and a sample-barcoded 5' primer, a second PCR ran roughly 6 to 11 cycles. TCRdb independently ran MiXCR on the 5' RACE reads; one entry per CDR3 protein. Of approximately 810,000 distinct CDR3 sequences in the sample, about 36% were seen once. The chain couples TRBV7-8 to TRBJ2-1, with D maybe TRBD1 (7 bases). The clonotype was recovered from a man between 18 and 29 years old in good health. Sequencing input: blood. For the CDR3, the DNA is TGTGCCAGCAGCTCAGGGGGGCCTAGGGAGCAGTTCTTC. This gives the protein CASSSGGPREQFF.